This T cell receptor beta chain was retrieved from a study of blood T cell repertoires in COVID-19. Per the authors' pipeline: For nucleated cells, counts were estimated from reference gene primer amplification. Only in-frame clones appear in the TCRdb table, and some are missing; sequencing was by immunoSEQ multiplex PCR. V and J calls plus clone size are reproduced from that table; the DNA served to infer D and trimming. This table has 130,000 or so clones, 84% appearing once. V lost 4 bases to trimming and J lost 11 bases, with 14 bases between them. Germline assignment: CDR1 GTSNPN and CDR2 SVGIG (reference sequence). The CDR3 is made up of 12 amino acids.

The rearrangement joins TRBV30 to TRBJ1-4, with D possibly TRBD1 on 6 matching bases. This TCR was recovered from a man aged 30 to 39 with COVID-19, enrolled during active disease. Sequenced material: peripheral blood. The CDR3 region is CAWNAGAYKLFF. The CDR3 DNA sequence: TGTGCCTGGAACGCAGGGGCTTATAAACTGTTTTTT.